Below, 12 T cell receptor beta chains from the same sample are listed, as sequenced in a study of T cell repertoires in cytomegalovirus infection. TCRdb fed the reads into MiXCR, producing one record per CDR3 protein. The table lists just under 550,000 distinct CDR3 sequences, 26% of them singletons. The sample consisted of PBMCs. These receptors all stem from a human donor in good health (CMV status not recorded). Some clones in this sample may be carry-over from other donors' samples.

The rearrangement joins TRBV19 to TRBJ1-2; D not certain. V lost 0 bases and J lost 0, with 8 bases in between. Germline CDR1 reads LNHDA; CDR2 reads SQIVND (reference sequence). This CDR3 contains 15 residues. The CDR3 is CASSIESGANYGYTF. The DNA of the CDR3 is TGTGCCAGTAGTATAGAGAGCGGGGCTAACTATGGCTACACCTTC.

The CDR3 sequence is CASSSTGALEQYF. In DNA form, the CDR3 reads TGTGCCAGCAGCTCGACCGGGGCGCTTGAGCAGTACTTC. The V gene is TRBV11-2, the J gene TRBJ2-7; D could derive from TRBD1 or TRBD2 (5 bases each). Germline CDR1 reads SGHAT; CDR2 reads FQNNGV. V lost 4 bases, J lost 7 bases, and 14 bases lay in between. The CDR3 extends over 13 amino acids.

This clonotype has only a few counts. The gene calls are TRBV6-2 or TRBV6-3 and TRBJ2-1; D might be TRBD2 (6 bases). Trimming removed 0 bases from V and 9 bases from J, with 12 bases in between. The CDR3 sequence is 14 residues long. The germline V gene has CDR1 MNHEY and CDR2 SVGEGT. CDR3 residues: CASSYSGGVGEQFF. The CDR3 DNA is TGTGCCAGCAGTTACTCAGGAGGGGTCGGTGAGCAGTTCTTC.

This clonotype came up a few times. This chain joins TRBV20-1 and TRBJ1-5, with D uncertain. This CDR3 has 13 amino acids. Between the trimmed V and J ends, which lost 1 base and 5 bases, there was a span of 9 bases. CDR1 DFQATT and CDR2 SNEGSKA come from the germline V gene (reference sequence). The CDR3 loop is CSARGQNDQPQHF. The CDR3 nucleotides read TGCAGTGCTAGAGGTCAGAATGATCAGCCCCAGCATTTT.

The chain has TRBV19 and TRBJ2-2; D gene uncertain. The length of the CDR3 is 11 residues. Trimming pared 5 bases from V and 7 bases from J, leaving 5 bases between. CDR1 is LNHDA, CDR2 SQIVND, per germline (reference sequence). The CDR3 DNA reads TGTGCCAGTAGTGAGGTCGGGGAGCTGTTTTTT. It specifies CASSEVGELFF. The whole variable domain, remainder taken from reference TRBV19 and TRBJ2-2, is DGGITQSPKYLFRKEGQNVTLSCEQNLNHDAMYWYRQDPGQGLRLIYYSQIVNDFQKGDIAEGYSVSREKKESFPLTVTSAQKNPTAFYLCASSEVGELFFGEGSRLTVL.

The table lists this clonotype with a few counts. It may be a read error: a sequence one base away is much more abundant. V and J are TRBV12-3 or TRBV12-4 and TRBJ1-6, with TRBD1 as a possible D gene (5 bases). This CDR3 region has 14 residues. CDR3 sequence: CASSPGLLNSPFHF. The CDR3 DNA sequence: TGTGCCAGCAGTCCGGGACTCCTTAATTCACCCTTCCACTTT.

The chain links TRBV5-6 to TRBJ2-5, with unresolved D. Germline CDR1 reads SGHDT; CDR2 reads YYEEEE. V lost 1 base and J 1 base, leaving 8 bases between the germline ends. This CDR3 comprises 14 residues. The CDR3 DNA reads as TGTGCCAGCAGCTTGCGCAGCTCCCAAGAGACCCAGTACTTC. Its protein product is CASSLRSSQETQYF.

This chain connects TRBV19 to TRBJ2-1, with D possibly matching TRBD1 (6 bases). Germline assignment: CDR1 LNHDA and CDR2 SQIVND (reference sequence). Trimming cost V 3 bases and J 2 bases, with 8 bases left between them. The CDR3 spans 14 residues. Here the CDR3 DNA reads TGTGCCAGTAGTATGGGGACACCCTACAATGAGCAGTTCTTC. Protein product: CASSMGTPYNEQFF.

This clonotype was seen a handful of times. CDR3: CASLKDSHLALTEAFF. The DNA of the CDR3 is TGTGCCAGTTTAAAGGACAGCCACTTAGCCTTGACTGAAGCTTTCTTT. The V call is TRBV6-2 or TRBV6-3, the J call TRBJ1-1; a weak D match, TRBD1 (6 bases). Trimming removed 9 bases at V and 5 bases at J, with 25 bases between. The CDR3 is made up of 16 amino acids. Germline V gene data show CDR1 as MNHEY and CDR2 as SVGEGT.

This clonotype was observed a handful of times. The chain has TRBV30 and TRBJ2-3; no clear D. The CDR3 runs to 12 residues. The germline V gene encodes CDR1 GTSNPN and CDR2 SVGIG (reference sequence). V lost 1 base, J lost 7 bases, and 9 bases lay in between. Written as DNA, the CDR3 is TGTGCCTGGAGTGCCCTGGGGAATACGCAGTATTTT. Encoded protein: CAWSALGNTQYF.

The V gene is TRBV2, the J gene TRBJ2-1; D gene ambiguous. The CDR3 sequence is 13 residues long. Trimming removed 4 bases at V and 9 bases at J, with 13 bases between. Germline-derived CDR1 and CDR2 are SNHLY and FYNNEI. This chain's CDR3 is CASSVGPRSEQFF. The CDR3 coding sequence is TGTGCCAGCAGTGTAGGGCCCCGGAGTGAGCAGTTCTTC.

V usage is TRBV6-5 and J usage is TRBJ1-2, with TRBD1 matching over 7 bases. CDR1 is MNHEY and CDR2 is SVGAGI in the germline V gene. The CDR3 is made up of 17 amino acids. J gave up 3 bases and V 0 bases, and 10 bases lay outside the gene matches. CDR3: CASSYSGGTVRDYGYTF. The CDR3 DNA reads as TGTGCCAGCAGTTACTCGGGGGGGACAGTCCGGGACTATGGCTACACCTTC.